The next 20 T cell receptor beta chains were all read from a single sample in a study of post-analysis software for immune sequencing data. Study-wide points: Included in a set of about 5 TRBV segments more frequent in patients than controls were TRBV5-6, TRBV5-1 and TRBV20-1.

Their cognate antigens are unknown. Sequencing libraries made from TCR beta cDNA carried unique molecular identifiers. TCRdb redid the calling of the PCR reads with MiXCR, one entry per CDR3 protein. The repertoire includes more than 450,000 distinct CDR3 sequences, about 44% of them detected once, and over 1.5% sits in the top ten. The sequenced sample was blood. These receptors were taken from a girl between 5 and 17 years old with multiple sclerosis.

The chain has TRBV14 and TRBJ2-5; D is unresolved. Germline V CDR1 and CDR2: SGHDN, FVKESK. The CDR3 is 13 residues long. Between the trimmed V and J ends, which lost 4 bases and 5 bases, there was a span of 11 bases. For the CDR3, the DNA is TGTGCCAGCAGCCCGAAGTTGTGGGAGACCCAGTACTTC. Translated: CASSPKLWETQYF. The entire variable domain, with the rest obtained from reference TRBV14 and TRBJ2-5, is as follows: EAGVTQFPSHSVIEKGQTVTLRCDPISGHDNLYWYRRVMGKEIKFLLHFVKESKQDESGMPNNRFLAERTGGTYSTLKVQPAELEDSGVYFCASSPKLWETQYFGPGTRLLVL.

In this sample, this clonotype turned up a few times. This sequence joins TRBV12-3 or TRBV12-4 and TRBJ2-7; D possibly uses TRBD1 or TRBD2 (7 bases each). This CDR3 contains 15 residues. Trimming removed 5 bases from V and 3 bases from J, with 17 bases in between. CDR3 sequence (DNA): TGTGCCAGCAGTCCCATCCAGGGGGGGATCTACGAGCAGTACTTC. As protein: CASSPIQGGIYEQYF.

V gene TRBV4-1 combines with J gene TRBJ2-3, with D possibly matching TRBD2 (6 bases). The V gene lost 2 bases and the J gene lost 0 bases, with 12 bases spanning the gap. This CDR3 is built from 16 residues. The V gene's germline CDR1 is MGHRA and CDR2 YSYEKL. Written as DNA, the CDR3 is TGCGCCAGCAGCCAACCCAGACTAGGGAGCACAGATACGCAGTATTTT. It codes for CASSQPRLGSTDTQYF.

This clonotype was seen a few times. The J gene is TRBJ2-1, the V gene TRBV6-4, with TRBD2 as a possible D gene (7 bases). CDR1 and CDR2 (germline): MRHNA, SNTAGT. Between the trimmed V and J ends, which lost 0 bases and 9 bases, there was a span of 12 bases. The CDR3 runs 14 residues. The CDR3 coding sequence is TGTGCCAGCAGTGACTCAGGGGGGGGGGCTGAGCAGTTCTTC. Protein sequence: CASSDSGGGAEQFF.

The V and J genes are TRBV29-1 and TRBJ2-1; no reliable D call. The V gene's germline CDR1 is SQVTM and CDR2 ANQGSEA. The CDR3 has 11 amino acids. V was pared by 2 bases and J by 6 bases, with 5 bases between. The CDR3 DNA reads as TGCAGCGTTGAACTGCCCAATGAGCAGTTCTTC. This encodes CSVELPNEQFF.

The chain couples TRBV20-1 to TRBJ1-2, with TRBD1 matching over 9 bases. Germline-derived CDR1 and CDR2 are DFQATT and SNEGSKA (reference sequence). Trimming at V came to 2 bases and at J to 8 bases, leaving 6 bases not matched to a gene. The CDR3 is made up of 13 amino acids. CDR3 amino acids: CSARTGGGRGYTF. The CDR3 DNA sequence: TGCAGTGCTAGAACAGGGGGCGGTCGAGGCTACACCTTC.

The chain couples TRBV11-2 to TRBJ2-1; TRBD2 is a possible D gene (5 bases). V shed 1 base and J shed 0 bases, with 13 bases lying between them. The CDR3 covers 17 residues. Germline V lookup: CDR1 SGHAT, CDR2 FQNNGV. In DNA, the CDR3 is TGTGCCAGCAGCTTAGGATTCCAGCGGAGCTCCTACAATGAGCAGTTCTTC. Its protein product is CASSLGFQRSSYNEQFF.

The CDR3 loop is CASSFRFGPGRRETQYF. The CDR3 bases are TGCGCCAGCAGCTTCCGCTTCGGGCCTGGGCGCAGAGAGACCCAGTACTTC. The V and J genes are TRBV5-1 and TRBJ2-5, with D unresolved. The CDR3 runs 17 residues. Germline assignment: CDR1 SGHRS and CDR2 YFSETQ. Trimming removed 2 bases from V and 4 bases from J, with 21 bases in between.

V usage is TRBV4-1 and J usage is TRBJ1-4; D might be TRBD1 (5 bases). Trimming shortened V by 4 bases and J by 6 bases, and 24 bases separated the two germline ends. Germline values: CDR1 MGHRA, CDR2 YSYEKL. CDR3 length: 18 residues. As DNA, the CDR3 is TGCGCCAGCAGCCGAGCCCTCCCTCTTTCAGGGAAGGATGAAAAACTGTTTTTT. This codes for CASSRALPLSGKDEKLFF.

This clonotype was detected once. A read error may account for a junction end that differs from germline. The rearrangement links TRBV10-3 to TRBJ1-3, with D unresolved. The CDR3 spans 14 residues. Germline CDR1 and CDR2: ENHRY and SYGVKD. The CDR3 loop reads CAILNEPSGNTVYF. Written as DNA, the CDR3 is TGTGCCATCCTTAATGAACCATCTGGAAACACCGTATATTTT.

CDR3 in amino acids: CSASSGLAGIYEQYF. The CDR3 region has the DNA TGCAGTGCTAGCTCGGGACTAGCGGGGATCTACGAGCAGTACTTC. The rearrangement uses TRBV20-1 and TRBJ2-7, with 13 bases that match TRBD2. The CDR3 is 15 residues long. Germline trimming cut 3 bases from V and 3 bases from J; bases unmatched to any gene: 5. Germline V lookup: CDR1 DFQATT, CDR2 SNEGSKA (reference sequence).

The rearrangement uses TRBV10-2 and TRBJ2-2, with 10 positions matching TRBD1. V gave up 4 bases and J gave up 7 bases; unmatched junction bases: 3. The V gene's germline CDR1 is WSHSY and CDR2 SAAADI. The CDR3 is 14 residues long. CDR3 sequence reads: CASSGQGALGELFF. The CDR3, as DNA: TGCGCCAGCAGTGGACAGGGGGCCCTCGGGGAGCTGTTTTTT.

The J gene is TRBJ2-3, the V gene TRBV10-3; possibly TRBD2 for D (6 bases). The ends were cut back, 2 bases at V and 2 bases at J, with 17 bases in the middle. CDR1 is ENHRY, CDR2 SYGVKD, per germline. This CDR3 comprises 17 residues. The DNA for the CDR3 is TGTGCCATCAGTGAGCCCGGCGGGGAGGCCTTCACAGATACGCAGTATTTT. This gives the protein CAISEPGGEAFTDTQYF.

This rearrangement joins TRBV20-1 to TRBJ1-1, with D possibly matching TRBD1 (5 bases). The CDR3 is made up of 12 amino acids. Germline V lookup: CDR1 DFQATT, CDR2 SNEGSKA (reference sequence). V lost 6 bases, J lost 9 bases, and 17 bases lay in between. The CDR3 reads CSALGGEGKAFF. The CDR3 DNA follows: TGCAGTGCCTTAGGAGGGGAAGGGAAAGCTTTCTTT.

This clonotype came up a few times. The chain combines TRBV4-1 with TRBJ2-1; 12 bases line up with TRBD2. Trimming at V came to 1 base and at J to 2 bases, leaving 9 bases not matched to a gene. The CDR3 loop spans 19 amino acids. CDR1 and CDR2 from the germline V gene are MGHRA and YSYEKL. The CDR3 spells CASSQGSPLAGGPYNEQFF. The CDR3 DNA reads TGCGCCAGCAGCCAAGGCAGCCCGCTAGCGGGGGGGCCCTACAATGAGCAGTTCTTC.

This clonotype has more than one count but fewer than ten. This chain joins TRBV20-1 and TRBJ2-5; tentatively, D is TRBD1 (6 bases). Germline CDR1 is DFQATT and CDR2 is SNEGSKA (reference sequence). Trimming cost V 6 bases and J 5 bases, with 22 bases left between them. The CDR3 sequence is 15 residues long. The CDR3 loop reads CSAHGRDTRRETQYF. The CDR3 DNA follows: TGCAGTGCACACGGTCGGGACACTAGGAGGGAGACCCAGTACTTC.

The chain employs TRBV18 and TRBJ2-5, with no clear D. Trimming removed 3 bases from V and 5 bases from J, with 10 bases in between. CDR1 KGHSH and CDR2 LQKENI come from the germline V gene. This CDR3 spans 13 amino acids. The CDR3 here is CASSPHPDETQYF. The DNA for the CDR3 is TGTGCCAGCTCACCTCATCCGGACGAGACCCAGTACTTC.

This clonotype was observed once. The V and J genes are TRBV12-5 and TRBJ1-4; TRBD1 might be the D (6 bases). The germline V gene encodes CDR1 LGHNT and CDR2 FRNRAP. This CDR3 contains 19 residues. Trimming took off 0 bases at V and 7 bases at J, with 24 bases between the two ends. CDR3 DNA: TGTGCTAGTGGTTTGGTACGAGAGAACAGGGCATGGGTTGGTGAAAAACTGTTTTTT. Translating it yields CASGLVRENRAWVGEKLFF.

This clonotype was recorded a few times. The chain employs TRBV15 and TRBJ2-1, with D maybe TRBD2 (5 bases). This CDR3 has 16 residues. With 1 base removed from V and 4 bases from J, the gap between germline ends came to 14 bases. CDR1 and CDR2 from the germline V gene are LNHNV and YYDKDF (reference sequence). The CDR3 nucleotides read TGTGCCACCAGCAGAGTTGGAGTAGCGCCGTACAATGAGCAGTTCTTC. It encodes CATSRVGVAPYNEQFF.

CDR3 protein: CSARDQGPYEQYF. The CDR3 DNA sequence: TGCAGTGCTAGAGATCAGGGGCCCTACGAGCAGTACTTC. The chain carries TRBV20-1 and TRBJ2-7; D may be TRBD1 (6 bases). The CDR3 covers 13 residues. Germline V lookup: CDR1 DFQATT, CDR2 SNEGSKA (reference sequence). The V and J ends lost 0 bases and 2 bases respectively, with 8 bases between them.